One and the same sample provided the 22 T cell receptor beta chains below, sequenced in a study of cytomegalovirus exposure and HLA in healthy donors. Assay used: immunoSEQ multiplex PCR; TCRdb lists only in-frame clones, some missing. The sample shows 100,000 to 150,000 clones, roughly 90% of them seen only once. Sequenced sample: PBMCs. Receptor source: a woman under 30 in good health and CMV-seronegative.

The V call is TRBV6-4, the J call TRBJ2-3, with 7 nucleotides matching TRBD2. Trimming cost V 1 base and J 3 bases; bases outside gene matches: 13. The CDR3 totals 18 residues. Germline assignment: CDR1 MRHNA and CDR2 SNTAGT. The CDR3 region has the DNA TGTGCCAGCAGTGACTTGAGCGGGGAGGAGTTGTTGACAGATACGCAGTATTTT. It is translated as CASSDLSGEELLTDTQYF.

A single count supports this clone. CDR3 nucleotide sequence: TGTGCCAGCAGTGAAGTATGGGGGGGGAATGAAAAACTGTTTTTT. It codes for CASSEVWGGNEKLFF. The chain couples TRBV6-1 to TRBJ1-4; a weak D match, TRBD1 (5 bases). Per the germline V gene, CDR1 is MNHNS and CDR2 is SASEGT. CDR3 length: 15 amino acids. V lost 1 base and J lost 5, with 11 bases in between.

The genes are TRBV9 and TRBJ2-5; D possibly corresponds to TRBD2 (6 bases). The CDR3 contains 15 residues. Trimming stripped 0 bases from V and 0 bases from J, with 9 bases between. Germline lookup yields CDR1 SGDLS and CDR2 YYNGEE. DNA for the CDR3: TGTGCCAGCAGCGTAGGTTCTAGCGACCAAGAGACCCAGTACTTC. Protein: CASSVGSSDQETQYF. The whole variable domain, remainder taken from reference TRBV9 and TRBJ2-5, is DSGVTQTPKHLITATGQRVTLRCSPRSGDLSVYWYQQSLDQGLQFLIQYYNGEERAKGNILERFSAQQFPDLHSELNLSSLELGDSALYFCASSVGSSDQETQYFGPGTRLLVL.

The V and J genes are TRBV29-1 and TRBJ2-2; D might be TRBD1 (5 bases). Trimming left V 7 bases short and J 4 bases short, with 10 bases between. CDR1 is SQVTM and CDR2 is ANQGSEA in the germline V gene. This CDR3 is 12 amino acids long. CDR3 nucleotides: TGCAGCGGTCTCAGGGTCACCGGGGAGCTGTTTTTT. As protein: CSGLRVTGELFF.

The chain employs TRBV6-5 and TRBJ2-7, with a tentative D call TRBD2 (6 bases). The CDR3 totals 15 residues. Germline CDR1 reads MNHEY; CDR2 reads SVGAGI. The V and J ends lost 0 bases and 3 bases respectively, with 12 bases between them. The DNA of the CDR3 is TGTGCCAGCAGTTACTCGGGTAGCGGCAACTACGAGCAGTACTTC. It yields the protein CASSYSGSGNYEQYF.

The V gene is TRBV2, the J gene TRBJ2-5; D ambiguous. This CDR3 region has 15 residues. In germline, CDR1 is SNHLY, CDR2 FYNNEI. V gave up 2 bases and J gave up 2 bases, with 12 bases separating them. As DNA, the CDR3 is TGTGCCAGCAGTGAAAGTGTGCAACAGCAAGAGACCCAGTACTTC. Translated: CASSESVQQQETQYF.

The chain carries TRBV7-9 and TRBJ2-7, with D uncertain. The germline CDR1 and CDR2 sequences are SEHNR and FQNEAQ (reference sequence). Trimming stripped 5 bases from V and 4 bases from J, with 12 bases between. The CDR3 has 13 amino acids. The CDR3 spells CASSPDIWYEQYF. As DNA, the CDR3 is TGTGCCAGCAGCCCCGACATCTGGTACGAGCAGTACTTC.

This clone was recorded only once. The genes are TRBV11-1 and TRBJ2-7, with D perhaps TRBD1 (6 bases). In germline, CDR1 is SGHAT, CDR2 FQDESV (reference sequence). With 5 bases removed from V and 0 bases from J, the gap between germline ends came to 11 bases. The CDR3 contains 14 residues. CDR3 in DNA: TGTGCCAGCAGCCCAGACAGGAGCTCCTACGAGCAGTACTTC. This translates into CASSPDRSSYEQYF.

The chain is built from TRBV9 and TRBJ2-7, with 8 nucleotides matching TRBD1. The V and J ends lost 3 bases and 7 bases, in that order; junction bases with no gene match: 9. Looked up from germline, CDR1 is SGDLS and CDR2 is YYNGEE. This CDR3 comprises 14 residues. CDR3 loop: CASSARTGTGEQYF. CDR3 in DNA: TGTGCCAGCAGCGCGAGGACAGGGACTGGGGAGCAGTACTTC. Combining the CDR3 with reference TRBV9 and TRBJ2-7 gives the whole variable domain DSGVTQTPKHLITATGQRVTLRCSPRSGDLSVYWYQQSLDQGLQFLIQYYNGEERAKGNILERFSAQQFPDLHSELNLSSLELGDSALYFCASSARTGTGEQYFGPGTRLTVT.

CDR3 residues: CASSPQGYQGGYTF. The CDR3 DNA follows: TGTGCCAGCAGCCCACAGGGATATCAGGGTGGCTACACCTTC. The chain has TRBV6-5 and TRBJ1-2; D might be TRBD1 (6 bases). This CDR3 is 14 amino acids long. In germline, CDR1 is MNHEY, CDR2 SVGAGI. V was trimmed by 6 bases and J by 7 bases, leaving 18 bases between them.

CDR3: CASSSIRGAGGLNTEAFF. CDR3 sequence (DNA): TGTGCCAGCAGCTCGATAAGGGGGGCAGGGGGTCTGAACACTGAAGCTTTCTTT. The V gene is TRBV13, the J gene TRBJ1-1; the match to TRBD1 covers 7 bases. The germline V gene encodes CDR1 PRHDT and CDR2 FYEKMQ (reference sequence). The CDR3 length is 18 residues. V dropped 4 bases and J dropped 0; count of bases not matched to a gene: 14.

J is TRBJ2-7 and V is TRBV27; 8 nucleotides agree with TRBD1. V lost 6 bases and J lost 9; bases outside the gene matches: 4. Per germline, CDR1 MNHEY and CDR2 SMNVEV (reference sequence). CDR3 size: 11 residues. The CDR3 loop reads CASSPGGMQYF. In DNA, the CDR3 is TGTGCCAGCAGCCCAGGGGGCATGCAGTACTTC.

This clone was picked up many times. The chain joins TRBV9 to TRBJ1-6; TRBD1 is a possible D gene (5 bases). The germline V and J ends were trimmed by 4 bases and 6 bases, with 20 bases remaining between them. The germline CDR1 and CDR2 sequences are SGDLS and YYNGEE. This CDR3 spans 17 amino acids. The CDR3: CASSLYATTAPNSPLHF. Here the CDR3 DNA reads TGTGCCAGCAGCCTATACGCCACGACAGCCCCTAATTCACCCCTCCACTTT.

The genes are TRBV19 and TRBJ1-2; TRBD1 is a possible D gene (5 bases). The CDR3 contains 18 residues. Trimming removed 7 bases from V and 2 bases from J, with 26 bases in between. Germline values: CDR1 LNHDA, CDR2 SQIVND (reference sequence). The CDR3 DNA reads TGTGCCAGTAAGTCCGCCTTGGGACTTCGGATGAAGAACTATGGCTACACCTTC. This codes for CASKSALGLRMKNYGYTF.

The chain is built from TRBV28 and TRBJ2-2; 10 nucleotides line up with TRBD2. This CDR3 spans 16 amino acids. CDR1 is MDHEN, CDR2 SYDVKM, per germline. V trimming: 4 bases; J trimming: 3 bases; junction bases outside the gene matches: 5. CDR3 loop: CASSSSGTSDTGELFF. For the CDR3, the DNA is TGTGCCAGCAGTTCTTCCGGGACTAGCGACACCGGGGAGCTGTTTTTT.

This clone was observed once. The chain joins TRBV7-6 to TRBJ2-5; perhaps TRBD2 as D (6 bases). Germline CDR1 is SGHVS and CDR2 is FNYEAQ. The CDR3 totals 14 residues. The ends were cut back, 5 bases at V and 4 bases at J, with 14 bases in the middle. CDR3 sequence: CASSPRGKGETQYF. CDR3 DNA sequence: TGTGCCAGCAGCCCACGGGGGAAGGGAGAGACCCAGTACTTC. Complete variable domain (other parts from reference TRBV7-6 and TRBJ2-5): GAGVSQSPRYKVTKRGQDVALRCDPISGHVSLYWYRQALGQGPEFLTYFNYEAQQDKSGLPNDRFSAERPEGSISTLTIQRTEQRDSAMYRCASSPRGKGETQYFGPGTRLLVL.

The chain carries TRBV27 and TRBJ2-3; 7 nucleotides align to TRBD2. The CDR3 extends over 14 amino acids. Trimming cost V 5 bases and J 4 bases; bases outside gene matches: 6. Germline lookup yields CDR1 MNHEY and CDR2 SMNVEV (reference sequence). The chain's CDR3 is CASSPTSLPDTQYF. CDR3 bases: TGTGCCAGCAGTCCGACTAGCCTCCCAGATACGCAGTATTTT.

Only a few counts were recorded for this clone. CDR3 sequence (DNA): TGTGCCAGCAGTCCCCTAGGCAGCAACTATGGCTACACCTTC. This codes for CASSPLGSNYGYTF. The chain couples TRBV28 to TRBJ1-2; D ambiguous. Per the germline V gene, CDR1 is MDHEN and CDR2 is SYDVKM. CDR3 length equals 14 residues. Trimming took off 5 bases at V and 2 bases at J, with 12 bases between the two ends.

The chain carries TRBV27 and TRBJ1-1; weak D call: TRBD1 (6 bases). Germline V gene sequence: CDR1 MNHEY, CDR2 SMNVEV (reference sequence). The CDR3 is 14 amino acids. Trimming took off 5 bases at V and 1 base at J, with 11 bases between the two ends. As DNA, the CDR3 is TGTGCCAGCAGTCAGGGGCAGGGGAACACTGAAGCTTTCTTT. Amino acids: CASSQGQGNTEAFF.

The chain couples TRBV11-3 to TRBJ2-1, with D perhaps TRBD2 (6 bases). The CDR3 is 18 residues long. Trimming pared 1 base from V and 5 bases from J, leaving 21 bases between. Looked up from germline, CDR1 is SGHNT and CDR2 is YENEEA. The CDR3 sequence is CASSLGIMAGSRDNEQFF. The DNA of the CDR3 is TGTGCCAGCAGCTTAGGCATAATGGCGGGAAGCCGGGACAATGAGCAGTTCTTC.

This clone appeared a few times. The chain employs TRBV6-5 and TRBJ1-6, with TRBD1 matching over 8 bases. J lost 7 bases, V lost 6 bases, and 2 bases had no gene match. The CDR3 extends over 13 amino acids. Germline V gene data show CDR1 as MNHEY and CDR2 as SVGAGI. CDR3 DNA: TGTGCCAGCAGATACAGGGGGAATTCACCCCTCCACTTT. Protein product: CASRYRGNSPLHF.

The V and J genes are TRBV2 and TRBJ1-4; 7 positions agree with TRBD1. In germline, CDR1 is SNHLY, CDR2 FYNNEI. This CDR3 is 16 amino acids long. V shed 3 bases and J 7 bases; nucleotides not matched to a gene: 11. The CDR3 region has the DNA TGTGCCAGCAGTGACAGTGGACAGGCCCGGGGTGAAAAACTGTTTTTT. Translated: CASSDSGQARGEKLFF.